This T cell receptor (beta chain) originates from a study of blood T cell repertoires in COVID-19. Whole-study context: From T cells, B-cell-depleted T cells, or PBMCs came the material, which was cDNA or gDNA.

V lost 1 base and J lost 6, with 9 bases in between. The length of the CDR3 is 13 residues. In germline, CDR1 is LGHNA, CDR2 YSLEER. How the authors handled the data: Amplification of reference gene primers provided the estimated nucleated cell counts. Libraries were prepared by immunoSEQ multiplex PCR; TCRdb keeps only in-frame clonotypes and omits some of them. The V and J calls and clone size were taken over from that table, and D and trimming were inferred from the DNA. The sample consists of just over 65,000 clones, roughly 88% of them appearing once. The source material was peripheral blood. This rearrangement joins TRBV4-3 to TRBJ1-2; the D is unclear. This receptor was obtained from a man aged 30 to 39 with acute or convalescent COVID-19. DNA of the CDR3: TGCGCCAGCAGCCAAGGTAGCCTGAATGGCTACACCTTC. Translating gives CASSQGSLNGYTF.